Listed below are T cell receptor beta chains from one sample, sequenced in a study of OX40 agonist ivuxolimab in advanced cancers. Some clones are missing from TCRdb's copy, which holds only in-frame ones; the method was immunoSEQ multiplex PCR. This sample has around 50,000 clones, with approximately 92% found just once. Sequencing was performed on CD4+ or CD8+ T cells sorted from blood, taken in a trial of the OX40 agonist ivuxolimab. These receptors were obtained from an adult with an advanced solid tumor such as melanoma, head and neck, liver or kidney cancer. CDR3s include the opening cysteine and the closing phenylalanine or tryptophan. Each record gives: V gene, J gene, clone size, CDR3 length, D gene, CDR3 protein, CDR3 DNA. The D gene is left open where the match is weak. Size is stated for part of the rows, as once, few or many counts, or as a class when the clone is expanded.

TRBV11-3	TRBJ2-2	.	14	.	CASSFRGPTGELFF	TGTGCCAGCAGCTTTCGGGGGCCCACCGGGGAGCTGTTTTTT
TRBV9	TRBJ2-7	.	13	.	CASSAHWGNEQYF	TGTGCCAGCAGCGCCCACTGGGGTAACGAGCAGTACTTC
TRBV18	TRBJ1-6	.	16	TRBD1	CASSSGQGALDRPLHF	TGTGCCAGCTCATCGGGACAGGGTGCTCTAGATAGACCCCTCCACTTT
TRBV11-2	TRBJ1-4	.	13	.	CASSLLESEKLFF	TGTGCCAGCAGCTTACTTGAGTCGGAAAAACTGTTTTTT
TRBV27	TRBJ2-1	.	15	TRBD2	CASSQLAGTYNEQFF	TGTGCCAGCAGCCAACTAGCGGGGACCTACAATGAGCAGTTCTTC
TRBV9	TRBJ2-6	.	13	.	CASGVTGANVLTF	TGTGCCAGCGGCGTCACGGGGGCCAACGTCCTGACTTTC
TRBV5-1	TRBJ2-6	.	16	.	CASSLGQHSGANVLTF	TGCGCCAGCAGCCTGGGACAACACTCTGGGGCCAACGTCCTGACTTTC
TRBV29-1	TRBJ1-4	.	13	.	CSVLETTNEKLFF	TGCAGCGTCTTAGAGACAACTAATGAAAAACTGTTTTTT
TRBV4-2	TRBJ1-2	.	14	.	CASSQVQSSGGYTF	TGTGCCAGCAGCCAAGTCCAATCGTCTGGGGGCTACACCTTC
TRBV5-1	TRBJ2-7	.	14	.	CASSSASNVNEQYF	TGCGCCAGCAGCTCGGCTAGCAACGTCAACGAGCAGTACTTC
TRBV30	TRBJ2-5	.	11	.	CAWSDGTAQYF	TGTGCCTGGAGTGACGGGACTGCCCAGTACTTC
TRBV27	TRBJ2-5	.	14	TRBD1	CASSTNRGQETQYF	TGTGCCAGCAGTACCAACAGGGGTCAAGAGACCCAGTACTTC
TRBV6-1	TRBJ2-1	.	15	.	CASSTSINLYNEQFF	TGTGCCAGCAGTACCTCTATAAACTTATACAATGAGCAGTTCTTC
TRBV6-5	TRBJ2-7	.	15	TRBD1	CASSLDRGATYEQYF	TGTGCCAGCAGCTTGGACAGGGGGGCTACCTACGAGCAGTACTTC
TRBV4-2	TRBJ2-2	.	15	.	CASSQGSGYTGELFF	TGTGCCAGCAGCCAAGGATCGGGGTACACCGGGGAGCTGTTTTTT
TRBV7-2	TRBJ1-2	.	11	.	CALGGNYGYTF	TGTGCCTTGGGGGGTAACTATGGCTACACCTTC
TRBV9	TRBJ1-5	.	15	.	CASSADSSGDQPQHF	TGTGCCAGCAGCGCCGATTCCTCAGGGGATCAGCCCCAGCATTTT
TRBV28	TRBJ2-2	once	16	TRBD1	CASRITGTGLTGELFF	TGTGCCAGCAGAATTACCGGGACAGGGTTGACCGGGGAGCTGTTTTTT
TRBV19	TRBJ1-2	.	14	.	CASTLKQGNYGYTF	TGTGCCAGTACCTTAAAACAGGGTAACTATGGCTACACCTTC
TRBV10-3	TRBJ1-6	.	15	.	CAISDPGFLFPPLHF	TGTGCCATCAGTGACCCGGGGTTTCTTTTTCCACCCCTCCACTTT
TRBV2	TRBJ1-2	.	14	.	CASSEAQNPYGYTF	TGTGCCAGCAGTGAAGCGCAGAACCCCTATGGCTACACCTTC
TRBV7-6	TRBJ1-1	.	15	TRBD1	CASSPGQGGDTEAFF	TGTGCCAGCAGCCCTGGACAGGGAGGGGACACTGAAGCTTTCTTT
TRBV15	TRBJ1-5	.	12	.	CATSPRNQPQHF	TGTGCCACCAGCCCCCGCAATCAGCCCCAGCATTTT
TRBV6-1	TRBJ1-6	.	18	.	CASSEVLSGALSNSPLHF	TGTGCCAGCAGTGAAGTTCTTAGTGGGGCGCTTAGTAATTCACCCCTCCACTTT
TRBV6-5	TRBJ1-2	.	13	.	CASSYSQGSGYTF	TGTGCCAGCAGTTACTCGCAGGGGAGCGGCTACACCTTC
TRBV4-3	TRBJ1-5	.	15	.	CASSQDGQPSEPQHF	TGCGCCAGCAGCCAAGACGGACAGCCGAGTGAGCCCCAGCATTTT
TRBV28	TRBJ2-3	.	14	.	CASGPTDFTDTQYF	TGTGCCAGCGGCCCGACGGACTTCACAGATACGCAGTATTTT
TRBV28	TRBJ2-5	.	13	TRBD2	CASKAGDMETQYF	TGTGCCAGCAAAGCGGGAGATATGGAGACCCAGTACTTC
TRBV9	TRBJ2-3	.	15	.	CASSGLAYLTDTQYF	TGTGCCAGCAGCGGGCTAGCGTACCTCACAGATACGCAGTATTTT
TRBV7-9	TRBJ1-1	.	11	.	CASSLQSEAFF	TGTGCCAGCAGTCTTCAGTCTGAAGCTTTCTTT
TRBV6-5	TRBJ1-1	.	13	.	CASSEVWNTEAFF	TGTGCCAGCAGTGAAGTGTGGAACACTGAAGCTTTCTTT
TRBV6-1	TRBJ1-1	.	13	.	CASTWAGNTEAFF	TGTGCCAGCACTTGGGCAGGAAACACTGAAGCTTTCTTT
TRBV19	TRBJ2-5	.	16	TRBD2	CASSIVAGGIQETQYF	TGTGCCAGTAGTATAGTGGCGGGAGGAATCCAAGAGACCCAGTACTTC
TRBV9	TRBJ2-1	once	15	.	CASSVVDYSYNEQFF	TGTGCCAGCAGCGTAGTTGACTATTCCTACAATGAGCAGTTCTTC
TRBV7-9	TRBJ2-7	.	16	TRBD1	CASSLTSGTGSDEQYF	TGTGCCAGCAGCCTAACCTCGGGGACAGGGTCCGACGAGCAGTACTTC